The 17 T cell receptor beta chains listed next were all sequenced from one sample in a study of technical replicates of blood from a handful of donors. TCRdb's table, derived via immunoSEQ multiplex PCR, lists solely in-frame clones and lacks some. The sample consists of tens of thousands of clones, around 94% of them appearing once. Specimen: T cells isolated from PBMCs. Receptors originate from a human donor in good health.

The chain uses TRBV7-2 and TRBJ1-2; possible D gene TRBD1, 6 bases. This CDR3 has 14 amino acids. CDR1 is SGHTA, CDR2 FQGNSA, per germline. The germline V and J ends were trimmed by 2 bases and 6 bases, with 13 bases remaining between them. The chain's CDR3 is CASSLNPRGHGYTF. Here the CDR3 DNA reads TGTGCCAGCAGCTTAAACCCCAGGGGTCATGGCTACACCTTC.

The V gene is TRBV2, the J gene TRBJ1-2; no firm D call. V dropped 2 bases and J dropped 4 bases, with 8 bases sitting between them. CDR1 SNHLY and CDR2 FYNNEI come from the germline V gene. This CDR3 has 13 residues. The CDR3 DNA follows: TGTGCCAGCAGTGAAAGGGCGGGCTATGGCTACACCTTC. This codes for CASSERAGYGYTF.

The V and J genes are TRBV30 and TRBJ1-5; 8 bases map to TRBD1. Germline loops: CDR1 GTSNPN, CDR2 SVGIG (reference sequence). J lost 7 bases, V lost 0 bases, and 5 bases had no gene match. The CDR3 is made up of 14 amino acids. CDR3 region: CAWSVAGGGQPQHF. The CDR3, as DNA: TGTGCCTGGAGTGTAGCAGGGGGCGGGCAGCCCCAGCATTTT. The full variable domain, rest sourced from reference TRBV30 and TRBJ1-5, is SQTIHQWPATLVQPVGSPLSLECTVEGTSNPNLYWYRQAAGRGLQLLFYSVGIGQISSEVPQNLSASRPQDRQFILSSKKLLLSDSGFYLCAWSVAGGGQPQHFGDGTRLSIL.

The chain carries TRBV13 and TRBJ2-3, with a possible D match to TRBD2 (5 bases). V gave up 5 bases and J gave up 0 bases, with 18 bases separating them. Germline assignment: CDR1 PRHDT and CDR2 FYEKMQ (reference sequence). The CDR3 is made up of 17 amino acids. In DNA, the CDR3 is TGTGCCAGCAGCCCCCCCCTGGTCGAGCGGAGCACAGATACGCAGTATTTT. It codes for CASSPPLVERSTDTQYF.

The V call is TRBV10-3, the J call TRBJ1-1; perhaps TRBD1 as D (6 bases). This CDR3 contains 12 residues. V gave up 11 bases and J gave up 0 bases, with 10 bases separating them. Germline assignment: CDR1 ENHRY and CDR2 SYGVKD. The CDR3 region is CAVQGLNTEAFF. The CDR3 DNA follows: TGTGCCGTGCAGGGGCTGAACACTGAAGCTTTCTTT.

V gene TRBV5-1 combines with J gene TRBJ1-4, with 8 bases fitting TRBD1. There are 16 residues in the CDR3. CDR1 and CDR2 from the germline V gene are SGHRS and YFSETQ. Trimming removed 4 bases from V and 1 base from J; junction bases left unmatched: 6. CDR3 region: CASSRTGTGTNEKLFF. The CDR3 DNA is TGCGCCAGCAGCCGGACAGGGACTGGAACTAATGAAAAACTGTTTTTT.

The J gene is TRBJ1-3, the V gene TRBV9; unclear D gene. CDR1 is SGDLS, CDR2 YYNGEE, per germline. The CDR3 has 12 amino acids. V was trimmed by 3 bases and J by 4 bases, leaving 5 bases between them. CDR3 nucleotides: TGTGCCAGCAGCGGCAGGGGAAACACCATATATTTT. It translates to CASSGRGNTIYF.

This clone was seen a single time. This chain joins TRBV7-9 and TRBJ1-1; D is possibly TRBD1 (6 bases). V lost 5 bases, J lost 8 bases, and 12 bases lay in between. The CDR3 has 12 amino acids. The germline V gene has CDR1 SEHNR and CDR2 FQNEAQ (reference sequence). The CDR3: CASSPQGPEAFF. CDR3 bases: TGTGCCAGCAGCCCACAGGGACCCGAAGCTTTCTTT. The complete variable domain, with remaining parts taken from reference TRBV7-9 and TRBJ1-1, reads DTGVSQNPRHKITKRGQNVTFRCDPISEHNRLYWYRQTLGQGPEFLTYFQNEAQLEKSRLLSDRFSAERPKGSFSTLEIQRTEQGDSAMYLCASSPQGPEAFFGQGTRLTVV.

The chain joins TRBV11-2 to TRBJ2-1; no firm D call. The V end was cut by 5 bases, the J end by 10 bases, with 9 bases between. Looked up from germline, CDR1 is SGHAT and CDR2 is FQNNGV. The CDR3 is 11 amino acids. The CDR3 region has the DNA TGTGCCAGCAGCCTCTACGAGGAGCAGTTCTTC. Its protein is CASSLYEEQFF. The full variable domain, in which reference TRBV11-2 and TRBJ2-1 provide the parts outside the CDR3, is EAGVAQSPRYKIIEKRQSVAFWCNPISGHATLYWYQQILGQGPKLLIQFQNNGVVDDSQLPKDRFSAERLKGVDSTLKIQPAKLEDSAVYLCASSLYEEQFFGPGTRLTVL.

The chain recombines TRBV28 with TRBJ1-2, with 9 bases aligning to TRBD1. CDR3 length equals 17 residues. Unmatched junction bases numbered 14, after V lost 4 bases and J lost 5 bases. Germline CDR1 is MDHEN and CDR2 is SYDVKM. The CDR3 here is CASSYLMLGQGLYGYTF. For the CDR3, the DNA is TGTGCCAGCAGTTACCTCATGTTGGGACAGGGACTTTATGGCTACACCTTC.

The chain carries TRBV11-2 and TRBJ2-2; D is undetermined. V was pared by 4 bases and J by 1 base, with 7 bases between. The CDR3 is 14 residues long. Germline V gene sequence: CDR1 SGHAT, CDR2 FQNNGV. The CDR3 nucleotides read TGTGCCAGCAGCTCGAACTGGAACACCGGGGAGCTGTTTTTT. It yields the protein CASSSNWNTGELFF.

This clone was seen only once. The genes are TRBV19 and TRBJ2-1, with 8 bases lining up with TRBD2. There are 14 residues in the CDR3. Germline V lookup: CDR1 LNHDA, CDR2 SQIVND (reference sequence). V lost 5 bases and J lost 9; bases outside the gene matches: 9. CDR3 sequence: CASSEVSGTGEQFF. CDR3 bases: TGTGCCAGTAGTGAGGTTAGCGGGACGGGTGAGCAGTTCTTC. Supplemented by reference TRBV19 and TRBJ2-1, the full variable domain reads DGGITQSPKYLFRKEGQNVTLSCEQNLNHDAMYWYRQDPGQGLRLIYYSQIVNDFQKGDIAEGYSVSREKKESFPLTVTSAQKNPTAFYLCASSEVSGTGEQFFGPGTRLTVL.

V usage is TRBV30 and J usage is TRBJ2-2, with D hard to call. Germline CDR1 reads GTSNPN; CDR2 reads SVGIG (reference sequence). V shed 2 bases and J shed 0 bases, with 7 bases lying between them. The CDR3 sequence is 14 residues long. The CDR3 here is CAWSSGTNTGELFF. The CDR3 DNA reads TGTGCCTGGAGTTCAGGAACGAACACCGGGGAGCTGTTTTTT.

DNA for the CDR3: TGTGCCAGCAGTCAAAGGGGTTACGGAAACACCATATATTTT. Translated: CASSQRGYGNTIYF. The rearrangement uses TRBV6-6 and TRBJ1-3; the D gene is possibly TRBD1 (5 bases). V was clipped by 5 bases and J by 4 bases, with 12 bases between them. This CDR3 has 14 residues. Germline V gene lookup returns CDR1 MNHNY and CDR2 SVGAGI (reference sequence).

The chain employs TRBV11-2 and TRBJ2-6, with D perhaps TRBD2 (6 bases). Trimming took off 2 bases at V and 2 bases at J, with 16 bases between the two ends. This CDR3 is 18 amino acids long. From germline, CDR1 is SGHAT and CDR2 FQNNGV. This CDR3 reads CASSLWPYRETGANVLTF. DNA for the CDR3: TGTGCCAGCAGCTTATGGCCCTATCGGGAGACTGGGGCCAACGTCCTGACTTTC.

The rearrangement joins TRBV30 to TRBJ1-2; 7 nucleotides agree with TRBD1. Trimming took 5 bases from V and 4 from J; bases not matched to a gene: 4. The CDR3 consists of 12 residues. Germline V lookup: CDR1 GTSNPN, CDR2 SVGIG (reference sequence). Written as DNA, the CDR3 is TGTGCCTGGGGGGACAGCTTCTATGGCTACACCTTC. Protein sequence: CAWGDSFYGYTF. Drawing the rest from reference TRBV30 and TRBJ1-2, the complete variable domain is SQTIHQWPATLVQPVGSPLSLECTVEGTSNPNLYWYRQAAGRGLQLLFYSVGIGQISSEVPQNLSASRPQDRQFILSSKKLLLSDSGFYLCAWGDSFYGYTFGSGTRLTVV.

This clone was seen a single time. The chain uses TRBV30 and TRBJ1-1; the match to TRBD1 covers 7 bases. CDR1 GTSNPN and CDR2 SVGIG come from the germline V gene (reference sequence). V trimming: 5 bases; J trimming: 5 bases; junction bases outside the gene matches: 2. The length of the CDR3 is 11 residues. In DNA, the CDR3 is TGTGCCTGGCAACAGGGGACTGAAGCTTTCTTT. It translates to CAWQQGTEAFF.